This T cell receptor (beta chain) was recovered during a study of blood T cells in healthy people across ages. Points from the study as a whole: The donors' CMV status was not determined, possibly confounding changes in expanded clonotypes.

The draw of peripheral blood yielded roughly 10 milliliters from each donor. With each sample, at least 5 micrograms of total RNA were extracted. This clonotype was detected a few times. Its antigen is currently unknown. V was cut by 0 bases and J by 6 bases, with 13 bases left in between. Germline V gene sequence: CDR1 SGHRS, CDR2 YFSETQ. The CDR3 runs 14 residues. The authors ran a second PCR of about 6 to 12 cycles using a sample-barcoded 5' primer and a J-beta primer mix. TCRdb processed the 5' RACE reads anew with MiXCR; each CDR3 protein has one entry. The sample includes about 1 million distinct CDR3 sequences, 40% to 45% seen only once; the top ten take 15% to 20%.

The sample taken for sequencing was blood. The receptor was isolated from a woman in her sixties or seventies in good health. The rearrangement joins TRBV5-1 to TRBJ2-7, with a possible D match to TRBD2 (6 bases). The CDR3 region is CASSLDGSPIEQYF. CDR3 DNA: TGCGCCAGCAGCTTGGACGGGAGTCCGATCGAGCAGTACTTC.